A selection of T cell receptor beta chains follows, all from one sample in a study of T cells after yellow fever vaccination. MiXCR, run by TCRdb on the 5' RACE reads, gives a single entry per CDR3 protein. The table has roughly 300,000 distinct CDR3 sequences, less than 9.5% seen once. The source was PBMCs, collected about 41 days after the first yellow fever vaccination. The receptors originated from a man younger than 35 who received the YFV17D yellow fever vaccine. Each CDR3 is given with its conserved first and last residue. The order of the fields is J gene, D gene, clone size, V gene, CDR3 protein, CDR3 DNA. The D gene is left open where the match is weak. Clone size appears in some rows only: once, few, many, or a class for an expanded clone.

TRBJ2-7	TRBD1	NA	TRBV29-1	CSGRQGPSYEQYF	TGCAGCGGACGACAGGGACCTTCCTACGAGCAGTACTTC
TRBJ2-2	TRBD2	NA	TRBV20-1	CSARDRRGGGAGELFF	TGCAGTGCTAGAGATCGGCGAGGCGGGGGGGCCGGGGAGCTGTTTTTT
TRBJ1-2	TRBD1	NA	TRBV10-3	CAISGSLTPGQLIYGYTF	TGTGCCATCAGTGGGTCCCTCACACCGGGACAGTTGATCTATGGCTACACCTTC
TRBJ2-7	NA	few	TRBV6-5	CASSYSGFEQYF	TGTGCCAGCAGTTACTCGGGTTTCGAGCAGTACTTC
TRBJ2-5	NA	few	TRBV7-7	CASSLGSLRQETQYF	TGTGCTAGCAGCTTGGGATCCCTCCGCCAAGAGACCCAGTACTTC
TRBJ2-3	NA	few	TRBV7-2	CASSYRQATDTQYF	TGTGCCAGCAGCTATCGACAAGCCACAGATACGCAGTATTTT
TRBJ1-5	NA	few	TRBV4-2	CASSPTGPSNQPQHF	TGTGCCAGCAGCCCTACCGGGCCTAGCAATCAGCCCCAGCATTTT
TRBJ1-2	NA	few	TRBV9	CASSVHVESGGYTF	TGTGCCAGCAGCGTCCACGTCGAATCCGGAGGCTACACCTTC
TRBJ2-5	NA	few	TRBV9	CASSAAGVEETQYF	TGTGCCAGCAGCGCCGCAGGGGTAGAAGAGACCCAGTACTTC
TRBJ2-3	NA	NA	TRBV7-8	CASSLAWVSSTDTQYF	TGTGCCAGCAGCTTAGCGTGGGTATCTAGCACAGATACGCAGTATTTT
TRBJ1-1	TRBD1	NA	TRBV28	CASSSQGRMNTEAFF	TGTGCCAGCAGTTCACAGGGGAGGATGAACACTGAAGCTTTCTTT
TRBJ2-1	NA	NA	TRBV2	CASSEGSDNEQFF	TGTGCCAGCAGTGAAGGTAGTGACAATGAGCAGTTCTTC
TRBJ1-6	TRBD1	few	TRBV20-1	CSARGLGQGSSRSPLHF	TGCAGTGCTAGAGGACTTGGACAGGGAAGTTCGCGGTCACCCCTCCACTTT
TRBJ2-2	NA	NA	TRBV14	CASSQHSINTGELFF	TGTGCCAGCAGCCAACACAGCATCAACACCGGGGAGCTGTTTTTT
TRBJ2-7	NA	NA	TRBV5-6	CASSPLDTASYEQYF	TGTGCCAGCAGCCCCCTCGACACCGCGTCCTACGAGCAGTACTTC
TRBJ2-7	NA	NA	TRBV12-3/TRBV12-4	CASSPGAEQYF	TGTGCCAGCAGTCCCGGGGCCGAGCAGTACTTC
TRBJ1-2	NA	few	TRBV10-3	CAISGAENYGYTF	TGTGCCATCAGTGGTGCAGAGAACTATGGCTACACCTTC
TRBJ1-5	NA	few	TRBV28	CASSFQGSSNQPQHF	TGTGCCAGCAGTTTTCAGGGGAGTAGCAATCAGCCCCAGCATTTT
TRBJ1-6	TRBD1	NA	TRBV15	CATSRRGQGNSPLHF	TGTGCCACCAGCAGACGTGGACAGGGAAATTCACCCCTCCACTTT
TRBJ1-3	NA	NA	TRBV7-9	CASSSQASGNTIYF	TGTGCCAGCAGCTCGCAGGCCTCTGGAAACACCATATATTTT
TRBJ1-6	TRBD1	few	TRBV2	CASRGAGQGRSPLHF	TGTGCCAGCAGGGGGGCGGGACAGGGACGTTCACCCCTCCACTTT
TRBJ2-2	NA	few	TRBV24-1	CATRGQNTGELFF	TGTGCCACCAGAGGACAGAACACCGGGGAGCTGTTTTTT
TRBJ1-1	NA	NA	TRBV12-3/TRBV12-4	CASSPNFREAFF	TGTGCCAGCAGTCCAAATTTCCGTGAAGCTTTCTTT